The 26 T cell receptor beta chains reported below all come from one sample, sequenced in a study of blood T cell repertoires in COVID-19. Clones were sequenced by immunoSEQ multiplex PCR, and TCRdb holds only the in-frame ones, with some missing. The data hold approximately 140,000 clones, with approximately 84% observed a single time. Sequenced material: peripheral blood. Receptor source: a woman older than 75 with acute or convalescent COVID-19.

The chain is built from TRBV6-6 and TRBJ1-3; 8 nucleotides match TRBD1. V trimming: 4 bases; J trimming: 3 bases; junction bases outside the gene matches: 8. This CDR3 region has 16 residues. The germline V gene encodes CDR1 MNHNY and CDR2 SVGAGI (reference sequence). The CDR3 DNA sequence: TGTGCCAGCAGTTCATCAGGGGGCGCGGGTGGAAACACCATATATTTT. Protein sequence: CASSSSGGAGGNTIYF.

The chain combines TRBV7-9 with TRBJ1-3; 9 nucleotides agree with TRBD1. The CDR3 extends over 14 amino acids. Germline-derived CDR1 and CDR2 are SEHNR and FQNEAQ (reference sequence). V dropped 5 bases and J dropped 8; count of bases not matched to a gene: 7. CDR3 sequence (DNA): TGTGCCAGCAGCCATACAGGGGGCGAGTACACCATATATTTT. Translation: CASSHTGGEYTIYF.

J is TRBJ1-1 and V is TRBV27; D is perhaps TRBD1 (6 bases). The germline V gene encodes CDR1 MNHEY and CDR2 SMNVEV (reference sequence). The CDR3 has 15 residues. Trimming took 3 bases from V and 2 from J, leaving 13 bases between them. The CDR3 DNA reads as TGTGCCAGCAGTTTTCACCGGACAGCTAACACTGAAGCTTTCTTT. It specifies CASSFHRTANTEAFF.

The rearrangement links TRBV18 to TRBJ1-2; D is uncertain. V was trimmed by 3 bases and J by 4 bases, leaving 6 bases between them. Per the germline V gene, CDR1 is KGHSH and CDR2 is LQKENI. The CDR3 runs 12 residues. CDR3 bases: TGTGCCAGCTCACCGCCAGGCTATGGCTACACCTTC. Amino acids: CASSPPGYGYTF. Full variable domain (outside the CDR3, taken from reference TRBV18 and TRBJ1-2): NAGVMQNPRHLVRRRGQEARLRCSPMKGHSHVYWYRQLPEEGLKFMVYLQKENIIDESGMPKERFSAEFPKEGPSILRIQQVVRGDSAAYFCASSPPGYGYTFGSGTRLTVV.

The rearrangement joins TRBV19 to TRBJ2-7; a possible D gene is TRBD1 (6 bases). This CDR3 comprises 15 residues. The germline CDR1 and CDR2 sequences are LNHDA and SQIVND (reference sequence). V was trimmed by 4 bases and J by 5 bases, leaving 18 bases between them. Written as DNA, the CDR3 is TGTGCCAGTAGTACCCGGGACAAGAGTTCCGACGAGCAGTACTTC. As protein: CASSTRDKSSDEQYF.

This sequence joins TRBV18 and TRBJ2-2; the match to TRBD2 covers 10 bases. V dropped 3 bases and J dropped 0; count of bases not matched to a gene: 1. The germline CDR1 and CDR2 sequences are KGHSH and LQKENI. The CDR3 loop spans 16 amino acids. The CDR3 loop is CASSPLAGANTGELFF. CDR3 nucleotides: TGTGCCAGCTCACCCCTAGCGGGGGCGAACACCGGGGAGCTGTTTTTT.

V and J are TRBV7-9 and TRBJ1-1; D remains unclear. Per germline, CDR1 SEHNR and CDR2 FQNEAQ (reference sequence). The CDR3 is 15 residues long. Trimming pared 1 base from V and 10 bases from J, leaving 19 bases between. The CDR3 nucleotides read TGTGCCAGCAGCTTAGGAGGAGGGCAACTCGAAGGAGCTTTCTTT. Residues: CASSLGGGQLEGAFF.

In its sample, this clone was seen once. The chain has TRBV5-8 and TRBJ2-6, with 7 bases aligning to TRBD1. This CDR3 comprises 16 residues. Germline V gene lookup returns CDR1 SGHTS and CDR2 YDEGEE. V was pared by 2 bases and J by 3 bases, with 5 bases of the junction left unmatched. The CDR3 sequence: CASSFVTGSGANVLTF. In nucleotides, the CDR3 is TGTGCCAGCAGCTTCGTGACAGGGAGTGGGGCCAACGTCCTGACTTTC.

The V gene is TRBV9, the J gene TRBJ1-3, with TRBD1 matching 7 bases. The germline V gene has CDR1 SGDLS and CDR2 YYNGEE. The length of the CDR3 is 16 residues. After removal of 3 bases from V and 0 bases from J, the junction contained 6 bases not matched to a gene. Here the CDR3 reads CASSAKTGLSGNTIYF. CDR3 coding DNA: TGTGCCAGCAGCGCCAAGACAGGGCTCTCTGGAAACACCATATATTTT.

The chain links TRBV15 to TRBJ1-1; D gene uncertain. CDR1 and CDR2 from the germline V gene are LNHNV and YYDKDF (reference sequence). There are 13 residues in the CDR3. Trimming pared 8 bases from V and 1 base from J, leaving 11 bases between. CDR3 DNA sequence: TGTGCCACCCGTCGGTCGCCGAACACTGAAGCTTTCTTT. Translated: CATRRSPNTEAFF. Full variable domain (remainder filled in from reference TRBV15 and TRBJ1-1): DAMVIQNPRYQVTQFGKPVTLSCSQTLNHNVMYWYQQKSSQAPKLLFHYYDKDFNNEADTPDNFQSRRPNTSFCFLDIRSPGLGDTAMYLCATRRSPNTEAFFGQGTRLTVV.

The gene calls are TRBV5-1 and TRBJ1-3, with 7 bases fitting TRBD1. V was clipped by 4 bases and J by 3 bases; unmatched bases: 7. Germline V gene lookup returns CDR1 SGHRS and CDR2 YFSETQ. The CDR3 extends over 15 amino acids. This CDR3 is CASSPRQGSGNTIYF. The CDR3 DNA sequence: TGCGCCAGCAGCCCGCGACAGGGAAGTGGAAACACCATATATTTT.

The rearrangement joins TRBV4-1 to TRBJ1-1, with D possibly matching TRBD1 (5 bases). Trimming shortened V by 1 base and J by 0 bases, and 15 bases separated the two germline ends. CDR3 length: 17 residues. The germline gives CDR1 MGHRA, CDR2 YSYEKL. The CDR3 spells CASSQGGVSRVNTEAFF. The CDR3 nucleotides are TGCGCCAGCAGCCAAGGGGGGGTCTCGAGAGTGAACACTGAAGCTTTCTTT.

The chain recombines TRBV5-1 with TRBJ1-2; TRBD1 is a possible D gene (6 bases). The germline gives CDR1 SGHRS, CDR2 YFSETQ. The CDR3 has 15 residues. The V end lost 4 bases, the J end lost 0 bases, and 13 bases lay between the germline ends. The CDR3 nucleotides are TGCGCCAGCAGCCACACAGGGCCCCCTAACTATGGCTACACCTTC. It encodes CASSHTGPPNYGYTF.

The chain's CDR3 is CASSPDRGDIQYF. CDR3 DNA: TGTGCCAGCTCACCCGACAGGGGCGACATTCAGTACTTC. The genes are TRBV18 and TRBJ2-4; 8 nucleotides match TRBD1. The V gene end was trimmed by 3 bases and the J gene end by 8 bases; junction bases not matched to a gene: 3. Germline assignment: CDR1 KGHSH and CDR2 LQKENI. This CDR3 spans 13 amino acids.

The V and J genes are TRBV7-2 and TRBJ2-5, with D uncertain. V shed 5 bases and J shed 4 bases, with 11 bases lying between them. The CDR3 extends over 13 amino acids. Germline CDR1 is SGHTA and CDR2 is FQGNSA. CDR3 sequence reads: CASSTTDGETQYF. CDR3 coding DNA: TGTGCCAGCAGCACAACAGATGGAGAGACCCAGTACTTC.

The chain employs TRBV13 and TRBJ2-7; weak D call: TRBD2 (7 bases). The CDR3 spans 15 residues. CDR1 PRHDT and CDR2 FYEKMQ come from the germline V gene (reference sequence). Trimming removed 6 bases at V and 1 base at J, with 16 bases between. For the CDR3, the DNA is TGTGCCAGCAGTGACTGGGGGGGCCGGTCCTACGAGCAGTACTTC. It specifies CASSDWGGRSYEQYF.

This sequence joins TRBV5-1 and TRBJ2-7, with 9 bases fitting TRBD2. The CDR3 has 16 amino acids. Trimming cost V 0 bases and J 6 bases; bases outside gene matches: 10. In germline, CDR1 is SGHRS, CDR2 YFSETQ. The DNA of the CDR3 is TGCGCCAGCAGCTTGGGGCTAGCGGGGTTTTGGGGCGAGCAGTACTTC. Protein product: CASSLGLAGFWGEQYF.

The gene calls are TRBV11-2 and TRBJ1-1; 7 bases match TRBD1. The V segment lost 5 bases and the J segment 4 bases; nucleotides outside the gene matches: 16. Germline CDR1 SGHAT, CDR2 FQNNGV. This CDR3 region has 17 residues. This CDR3 is CASSARQGWAWVTEAFF. The CDR3 coding sequence is TGTGCCAGCAGCGCCCGACAGGGCTGGGCTTGGGTCACTGAAGCTTTCTTT.

The V gene is TRBV6-2 or TRBV6-3, the J gene TRBJ1-1; 7 bases line up with TRBD1. The V gene end was trimmed by 6 bases and the J gene end by 2 bases; junction bases not matched to a gene: 12. Germline assignment: CDR1 MNHEY and CDR2 SVGEGT. CDR3 length equals 16 residues. This CDR3 is CASSSGTADRNTEAFF. In nucleotides, the CDR3 is TGTGCCAGCAGCTCCGGGACAGCGGACCGCAACACTGAAGCTTTCTTT.

The chain couples TRBV5-5 to TRBJ2-6, with 8 bases aligning to TRBD1. Trimming took 4 bases from V and 0 from J; bases not matched to a gene: 6. CDR3 length: 17 residues. Germline CDR1 and CDR2: SGHKS and YYEKEE (reference sequence). The CDR3 region has the DNA TGTGCCAGCAGCAGGACAGGGTTCTCCTCTGGGGCCAACGTCCTGACTTTC. Amino acids: CASSRTGFSSGANVLTF. The full variable domain, with the rest looked up from reference TRBV5-5 and TRBJ2-6, is DAGVTQSPTHLIKTRGQQVTLRCSPISGHKSVSWYQQVLGQGPQFIFQYYEKEERGRGNFPDRFSARQFPNYSSELNVNALLLGDSALYLCASSRTGFSSGANVLTFGAGSRLTVL.

This clone was picked up one time. The rearrangement links TRBV20-1 to TRBJ1-3; a weak D match, TRBD1 (5 bases). Looked up from germline, CDR1 is DFQATT and CDR2 is SNEGSKA (reference sequence). V was trimmed by 3 bases and J by 0 bases, leaving 12 bases between them. The CDR3 consists of 15 residues. In nucleotides, the CDR3 is TGCAGTGCTAGTGGGGGACTGCACTCTGGAAACACCATATATTTT. It specifies CSASGGLHSGNTIYF.

The genes are TRBV7-6 and TRBJ2-1; 7 positions match TRBD2. The V gene end was trimmed by 5 bases and the J gene end by 10 bases; junction bases not matched to a gene: 17. This CDR3 is 16 amino acids long. Germline-derived CDR1 and CDR2 are SGHVS and FNYEAQ. DNA for the CDR3: TGTGCCAGCAGCACCACCGGGACTACTCCCCCAGGGGAGCAGTTCTTC. Translated, it gives CASSTTGTTPPGEQFF.

The J gene is TRBJ1-3, the V gene TRBV10-2; the D gene is possibly TRBD1 (6 bases). V was trimmed by 7 bases and J by 6 bases, leaving 10 bases between them. The CDR3 covers 12 residues. Germline CDR1 WSHSY, CDR2 SAAADI. The CDR3 loop reads CASKGGENTIYF. CDR3 DNA: TGCGCCAGCAAAGGGGGTGAAAACACCATATATTTT.

This clone was detected only a few times. V and J are TRBV7-9 and TRBJ1-2, with 7 bases that match TRBD1. Germline CDR1 SEHNR, CDR2 FQNEAQ (reference sequence). V shed 4 bases, J shed 4 bases, and the junction held 15 bases outside the gene matches. This CDR3 is 17 amino acids long. The CDR3 DNA is TGTGCCAGCAGCTCGATCGGGACAGCGGAAAAACGCTATGGCTACACCTTC. It yields the protein CASSSIGTAEKRYGYTF.

The rearrangement links TRBV5-4 to TRBJ2-7; 8 bases line up with TRBD2. There are 15 residues in the CDR3. V lost 5 bases, J lost 1 base, and 8 bases stayed unmatched. Germline values: CDR1 SGHNT, CDR2 YYREEE (reference sequence). The CDR3 spells CASSSGVAGSYEQYF. CDR3 DNA sequence: TGTGCCAGCAGTTCCGGAGTAGCGGGATCCTACGAGCAGTACTTC.

This clone was counted only a few times. The rearrangement links TRBV29-1 to TRBJ1-2; TRBD1 matches 7 bases. Germline values: CDR1 SQVTM, CDR2 ANQGSEA. The CDR3 extends over 15 amino acids. Trimming at V came to 2 bases and at J to 7 bases, leaving 13 bases not matched to a gene. The DNA of the CDR3 is TGCAGCGTTGAAACCCGAGGAGGGGGCACACTTGGCTACACCTTC. Its protein is CSVETRGGGTLGYTF.